This paragraph reports one T cell receptor (beta chain). Study processing details: Amplification from reference gene primers served as the basis for estimated nucleated cell counts. Repertoires were generated with immunoSEQ multiplex PCR, while TCRdb's copy carries only in-frame clones and drops some. V and J calls plus clone size are reproduced from that table; the DNA served to infer D and trimming. The table shows about 160,000 clones, with approximately 88% occurring only once. This specimen belongs to a study of blood T cell repertoires in COVID-19. Whole-study context: Sites in the United States, Italy and Spain provided acute and convalescent COVID-19 samples. The cDNA or gDNA used as material had been derived from T cells, B-cell-depleted T cells, or PBMCs.

The V end lost 6 bases, the J end lost 2 bases, and 10 bases lay between the germline ends. This CDR3 contains 13 residues. This TCR derives from a woman aged 55-75 years who had recovered from COVID-19. The rearrangement links TRBV12-3 or TRBV12-4 to TRBJ1-1, with D possibly being TRBD1 (5 bases). Sequencing was performed on peripheral blood. The CDR3 reads CASRLQANTEAFF. In DNA form, the CDR3 reads TGTGCCAGCAGGCTACAGGCCAACACTGAAGCTTTCTTT.